This T cell receptor (beta chain) derives from a study of blood T cell repertoires in COVID-19. Overall study: Sites in the United States, Italy and Spain provided acute and convalescent COVID-19 samples.

Authors' data handling: Amplification from reference gene primers served as the basis for estimated nucleated cell counts. The table came from immunoSEQ multiplex PCR; TCRdb's copy has only in-frame clones and leaves some out. For V, J and clone size, that table is used; D and trimming come from the DNA. The sample holds 250,000 to 350,000 clones, about 89% seen once. Trimming pared 2 bases from V and 1 base from J, leaving 8 bases between. Per the germline V gene, CDR1 is MDHEN and CDR2 is SYDVKM. The length of the CDR3 is 14 residues. This clone was recorded only once. This TCR was sampled from a woman aged 40 to 50 who had recovered from COVID-19. Sequencing was carried out using peripheral blood. This chain uses TRBV28 with TRBJ1-1; unclear D gene. The DNA for the CDR3 is TGTGCCAGCAGTTTAGAGGGCGCGAACACTGAAGCTTTCTTT. Translation: CASSLEGANTEAFF.